The rows below give T cell receptor beta chains drawn from one sample of a study of shared clonotypes between healthy human individuals. The data were produced by immunoSEQ multiplex PCR, yet TCRdb's version contains in-frame clones alone and is incomplete. Of more than 850,000 clones in the sample, around 82% were seen once. The sequencing input was memory CD4+ T cells from PBMCs. The receptor set was obtained from a young man in good health. Some clones in this sample may be carry-over from other donors' samples. CDR3s include the opening cysteine and the closing phenylalanine or tryptophan. D genes are given only for firm matches. The size field is filled for only some rows; it gives once, few, many or a size class.

J: TRBJ1-2; size: few; D: NA; V: TRBV2; CDR3: CASKGYNYGYTF; DNA: TGTGCCAGCAAGGGTTACAACTATGGCTACACCTTC
J: TRBJ2-5; size: NA; D: NA; V: TRBV5-1; CDR3: CASSWGQETQYF; DNA: TGCGCCAGCAGCTGGGGACAAGAGACCCAGTACTTC
J: TRBJ1-2; size: NA; D: NA; V: TRBV5-1; CDR3: CASSLNGDRYTF; DNA: TGCGCCAGCAGCTTAAATGGGGACCGCTACACCTTC
J: TRBJ2-7; size: NA; D: TRBD1; V: TRBV19; CDR3: CASSLGQGKDEQYF; DNA: TGTGCCAGTAGTCTGGGACAGGGGAAGGACGAGCAGTACTTC
J: TRBJ1-1; size: few; D: TRBD1; V: TRBV18; CDR3: CASSARTGVGEAFF; DNA: TGTGCCAGCTCAGCGCGGACAGGGGTGGGTGAAGCTTTCTTT
J: TRBJ1-3; size: NA; D: NA; V: TRBV4-3; CDR3: CASSQDYGQNTIYF; DNA: TGCGCCAGCAGCCAAGATTACGGTCAAAACACCATATATTTT
J: TRBJ1-1; size: NA; D: NA; V: TRBV20-1; CDR3: CSADGKAFF; DNA: TGCAGTGCTGACGGCAAAGCTTTCTTT
J: TRBJ1-1; size: once; D: NA; V: TRBV7-9; CDR3: CASSLLRHNTEAFF; DNA: TGTGCCAGCAGCTTACTACGTCACAACACTGAAGCTTTCTTT
J: TRBJ1-2; size: NA; D: NA; V: TRBV2; CDR3: CASRPQGTGYGYTF; DNA: TGTGCCAGCAGGCCTCAAGGGACCGGCTATGGCTACACCTTC
J: TRBJ2-5; size: NA; D: TRBD1; V: TRBV18; CDR3: CASSPRGSRETQYF; DNA: TGTGCCAGCTCACCCAGGGGGAGCCGGGAGACCCAGTACTTC
J: TRBJ2-7; size: many; D: TRBD2; V: TRBV28; CDR3: CASSWAEREVGKQYF; DNA: TGTGCCAGCAGTTGGGCAGAGCGGGAGGTGGGTAAGCAGTACTTC
J: TRBJ2-2; size: NA; D: TRBD2; V: TRBV10-3; CDR3: CAIRGGGLAGVAGELFF; DNA: TGTGCCATCAGGGGGGGCGGACTAGCGGGAGTGGCCGGGGAGCTGTTTTTT
J: TRBJ2-7; size: few; D: TRBD2; V: TRBV13; CDR3: CASSLGFLAGETYEQYF; DNA: TGTGCCAGCAGCTTAGGATTCCTAGCGGGAGAAACCTACGAGCAGTACTTC
J: TRBJ1-1; size: NA; D: TRBD1; V: TRBV19; CDR3: CASSRSGTGALF; DNA: TGTGCCAGTAGTAGGTCCGGGACAGGGGCACTCTTT
J: TRBJ1-1; size: NA; D: NA; V: TRBV18; CDR3: CASSPPSRENTEAFF; DNA: TGTGCCAGCTCACCACCGTCGAGGGAGAACACTGAAGCTTTCTTT
J: TRBJ2-7; size: NA; D: NA; V: TRBV28; CDR3: CASSFPGLGSYEQYF; DNA: TGTGCCAGCAGTTTCCCTGGACTGGGTTCCTACGAGCAGTACTTC
J: TRBJ2-6; size: NA; D: TRBD1; V: TRBV5-1; CDR3: CASSLRDRGYSGANVLTF; DNA: TGCGCCAGCAGCTTGAGGGACAGGGGGTACTCTGGGGCCAACGTCCTGACTTTC
J: TRBJ2-3; size: NA; D: NA; V: TRBV27; CDR3: CASSLSPDSTDTQYF; DNA: TGTGCCAGCAGTTTGTCCCCGGACAGCACAGATACGCAGTATTTT
J: TRBJ1-2; size: once; D: NA; V: TRBV5-1; CDR3: CASSPPVGTYGYTF; DNA: TGCGCCAGCAGCCCCCCGGTGGGGACCTATGGCTACACCTTC
J: TRBJ2-7; size: NA; D: TRBD2; V: TRBV10-1; CDR3: CASSEHLAGGTGGQYF; DNA: TGCGCCAGCAGTGAGCATCTAGCGGGAGGTACTGGTGGGCAGTACTTC
J: TRBJ1-2; size: NA; D: TRBD1; V: TRBV5-1; CDR3: CASSLVTGGMGNGYTF; DNA: TGCGCCAGCAGCTTGGTGACAGGGGGTATGGGGAATGGCTACACCTTC
J: TRBJ2-7; size: NA; D: TRBD1; V: TRBV6-1; CDR3: CASSGQGATSF; DNA: TGTGCCAGCAGTGGACAGGGAGCTACGTCATTC
J: TRBJ2-6; size: NA; D: NA; V: TRBV5-1; CDR3: CASNTDSGANVLTF; DNA: TGCGCCAGCAATACGGACTCTGGGGCCAACGTCCTGACTTTC
J: TRBJ1-5; size: NA; D: NA; V: TRBV6-1; CDR3: CASSESAGWYSNQPQHF; DNA: TGTGCCAGCAGTGAATCAGCGGGGTGGTATAGCAATCAGCCCCAGCATTTT
J: TRBJ1-1; size: NA; D: NA; V: TRBV11-2; CDR3: CVSSFTTNTEAFF; DNA: TGTGTCAGCAGCTTCACTACAAACACTGAAGCTTTCTTT
J: TRBJ2-3; size: NA; D: TRBD2; V: TRBV7-2; CDR3: CASSRFAGGATDTQYF; DNA: TGTGCCAGCAGCCGCTTTGCGGGAGGCGCCACAGATACGCAGTATTTT
J: TRBJ1-3; size: NA; D: NA; V: TRBV9; CDR3: CASSLLSEGTARGNTIYF; DNA: TGTGCCAGCAGCCTCCTATCGGAGGGGACGGCCCGCGGAAACACCATATATTTT
J: TRBJ2-5; size: NA; D: NA; V: TRBV5-1; CDR3: CASSSRTQETQYF; DNA: TGCGCCAGCAGCTCGAGGACCCAAGAGACCCAGTACTTC
J: TRBJ1-4; size: NA; D: NA; V: TRBV18; CDR3: CASSFTGEKLFF; DNA: TGTGCCAGCTCATTTACAGGGGAAAAACTGTTTTTT
J: TRBJ2-2; size: NA; D: NA; V: TRBV5-1; CDR3: CASSLVSGNLGELFF; DNA: TGCGCCAGCAGCTTGGTGTCTGGAAATCTCGGGGAGCTGTTTTTT
J: TRBJ1-4; size: NA; D: NA; V: TRBV28; CDR3: CASRGAQRYREKLFF; DNA: TGTGCCAGCAGGGGGGCCCAGAGGTACCGGGAAAAACTGTTTTTT
J: TRBJ2-1; size: NA; D: NA; V: TRBV7-2; CDR3: CASSLLWGVYNEQFF; DNA: TGTGCCAGCAGCTTATTATGGGGGGTTTACAATGAGCAGTTCTTC
J: TRBJ2-3; size: NA; D: NA; V: TRBV7-2; CDR3: CASSSGYGGLDTQYF; DNA: TGTGCCAGCAGCTCCGGGTATGGGGGTTTAGATACGCAGTATTTT
J: TRBJ1-1; size: NA; D: TRBD1; V: TRBV30; CDR3: CAWSALGRGRTEAFF; DNA: TGTGCCTGGAGTGCTCTGGGGAGGGGGCGCACTGAAGCTTTCTTT
J: TRBJ1-1; size: NA; D: NA; V: TRBV19; CDR3: CASSYRMGESEAFF; DNA: TGTGCCAGTAGTTATCGTATGGGAGAATCTGAAGCTTTCTTT
J: TRBJ2-1; size: NA; D: NA; V: TRBV7-8; CDR3: CASSLVDEQFF; DNA: TGTGCCAGCAGCCTGGTAGATGAGCAGTTCTTC